This TCR beta chain was sequenced in a study of control samples from healthy donors and cancer patients. The CDR3 spans 15 residues. Losses at the gene ends were 5 bases for V and 5 bases for J; bases not matched to a gene: 11. CDR1 is LGHNA and CDR2 is YSLEER in the germline V gene. Assay: immunoSEQ multiplex PCR; the TCRdb copy retains only in-frame clones and omits some. The sample contains 95,000 to 100,000 clones, around 89% of which appear only once. The genes are TRBV4-3 and TRBJ2-5, with TRBD2 identical over 7 bases. The sequence came from a man younger than 45 in good health. Sample: blood. The CDR3 sequence is CASSNQWGGWETQYF. The CDR3 bases are TGCGCCAGCAGCAATCAATGGGGGGGGTGGGAGACCCAGTACTTC.